The T cell receptor beta chain under discussion was sequenced for a study of cytomegalovirus exposure and HLA in healthy donors. TCRdb's copy holds only in-frame clones and misses some; the assay was immunoSEQ multiplex PCR. This sample has 90,000 to 150,000 clones, with 70% to 90% found just once. Only one count was recorded for this clone. Its cognate antigen is unknown. The CDR3 contains 14 residues. V was clipped by 5 bases and J by 6 bases; unmatched bases: 8. Germline assignment: CDR1 SGHAT and CDR2 FQNNGV. General study results and limits: It was confirmed in vitro that three of the CMV-associated chains were specific for CMV antigens. According to the study, 150 to 200 TCR beta chains were cytomegalovirus-associated.

The clonotype originates from a young man in good health and CMV-seronegative. The J gene is TRBJ2-7, the V gene TRBV11-2; 9 nucleotides align to TRBD1. The sample was PBMCs. CDR3 nucleotide sequence: TGTGCCAGCAGCATGGGACAGGGATTAGGCGAGCAGTACTTC. Protein: CASSMGQGLGEQYF.